This T cell receptor beta chain comes out of a study of shared T cell receptors in the human thymus. Using immunoSEQ multiplex PCR, the repertoire was profiled, and TCRdb retains in-frame clones only, with some absent. The table lists about 380,000 clones, roughly 94% of them singletons, with around 0.018% in the top ten. The germline V gene encodes CDR1 SGHTA and CDR2 FQGTGA. This CDR3 has 15 residues. J gave up 0 bases and V 3 bases, and 3 bases lay outside the gene matches. The clonotype originates from a human donor. The sequenced sample was thymocytes. The gene calls are TRBV7-3 and TRBJ2-3; 7 positions match TRBD1. The CDR3 loop is CASSFRDRSTDTQYF. In DNA form, the CDR3 reads TGTGCCAGCAGCTTTAGGGACAGAAGCACAGATACGCAGTATTTT.